This TCR beta chain was sequenced for a study of T cells in Graves' hyperthyroidism and ophthalmopathy. There are a few counts of this clonotype. This CDR3 region has 13 residues. V lost 3 bases and J lost 5, with 9 bases in between. CDR1 SGHRS and CDR2 YFSETQ come from the germline V gene. Amplification yielded TCR beta CDR3 regions, with RNA transcripts as the source. When the TCR CDR3 underwent first-round RT-PCR, the HTBI primer set was used. TCRdb ran MiXCR on the multiplex PCR reads and lists one entry per CDR3 protein. The sample has 660,000 or so distinct CDR3 sequences, about a fifth seen once; the top ten hold under 35%.

V usage is TRBV5-1 and J usage is TRBJ2-1; D gene uncertain. Sequencing was performed on blood. This TCR was sampled from a man aged 25-45 years with Graves' ophthalmopathy. The CDR3 nucleotides are TGCGCCAGCAGCTCTTGGCCAAACAATGAGCAGTTCTTC. It specifies CASSSWPNNEQFF. Full variable domain (rest looked up from reference TRBV5-1 and TRBJ2-1): KAGVTQTPRYLIKTRGQQVTLSCSPISGHRSVSWYQQTPGQGLQFLFEYFSETQRNKGNFPGRFSGRQFSNSRSEMNVSTLELGDSALYLCASSSWPNNEQFFGPGTRLTVL.